These 4 T cell receptor beta chains originate from one sample sequenced in a study of cytomegalovirus exposure and HLA in healthy donors. Method: immunoSEQ multiplex PCR; TCRdb's copy keeps in-frame clones and lacks some. The repertoire consists of 200,000 to 300,000 clones, with more than 75% occurring once and the leading ten covering around 1.2%. The sample comprised PBMCs. These receptors all stem from a woman aged 30 to 39 in good health and CMV-seropositive.

The chain links TRBV29-1 to TRBJ2-7, with TRBD2 matching 14 bases. The J segment lost 3 bases and the V segment lost 4 bases, leaving 5 bases of the junction unmatched. Germline CDR1 is SQVTM and CDR2 is ANQGSEA. CDR3 length: 15 residues. CDR3: CSVGGLAGESYEQYF. The DNA of the CDR3 is TGCAGCGTTGGGGGACTAGCGGGAGAAAGCTACGAGCAGTACTTC.

V and J are TRBV27 and TRBJ2-7, with 9 nucleotides matching TRBD1. The V gene's germline CDR1 is MNHEY and CDR2 SMNVEV (reference sequence). The V gene end was trimmed by 5 bases and the J gene end by 5 bases; junction bases not matched to a gene: 7. This CDR3 spans 14 amino acids. The CDR3 region has the DNA TGTGCCAGCAGTCCGTGGGACAGGGCCCACGAGCAGTACTTC. It codes for CASSPWDRAHEQYF.

This rearrangement joins TRBV15 to TRBJ2-3; 10 bases are a match to TRBD2. This CDR3 has 19 amino acids. J lost 2 bases, V lost 5 bases, and 16 bases had no gene match. CDR1 is LNHNV and CDR2 is YYDKDF in the germline V gene (reference sequence). The CDR3 DNA sequence: TGTGCCACCAGCTCCTGGGGGGCTAGCGGGAGAGCGGCCACAGATACGCAGTATTTT. As protein: CATSSWGASGRAATDTQYF.

The chain links TRBV7-8 to TRBJ2-1; D is perhaps TRBD1 (5 bases). CDR3 length: 15 amino acids. Trimming pared 6 bases from V and 4 bases from J, leaving 16 bases between. Germline V gene lookup returns CDR1 SGHVS and CDR2 FQNEAQ. The chain's CDR3 is CASSPPWGNYNEQFF. DNA for the CDR3: TGTGCCAGCAGTCCACCGTGGGGCAATTACAATGAGCAGTTCTTC.